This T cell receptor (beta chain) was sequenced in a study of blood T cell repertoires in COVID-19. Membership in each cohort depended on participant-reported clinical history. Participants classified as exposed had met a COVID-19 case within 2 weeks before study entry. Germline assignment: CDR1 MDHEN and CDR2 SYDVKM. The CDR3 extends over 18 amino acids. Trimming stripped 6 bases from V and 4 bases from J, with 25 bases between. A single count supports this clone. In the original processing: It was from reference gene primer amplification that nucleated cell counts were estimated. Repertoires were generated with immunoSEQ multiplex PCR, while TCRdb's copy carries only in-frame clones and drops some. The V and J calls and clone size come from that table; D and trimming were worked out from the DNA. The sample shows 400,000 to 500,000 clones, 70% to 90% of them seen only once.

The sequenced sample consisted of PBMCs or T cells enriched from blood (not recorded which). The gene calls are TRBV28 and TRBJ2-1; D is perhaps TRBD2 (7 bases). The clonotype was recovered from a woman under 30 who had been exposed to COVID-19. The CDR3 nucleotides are TGTGCCAGCAGATATATTGGGGGGGGGCCCCCAATTTACAATGAGCAGTTCTTC. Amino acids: CASRYIGGGPPIYNEQFF.